Following are 32 T cell receptor beta chains from one sample sequenced in a study of cytomegalovirus exposure and HLA in healthy donors. The PCR contained 60 Vbeta and 13 Jbeta primers. Sequenced by immunoSEQ multiplex PCR; TCRdb stores in-frame clones only, minus some. The table has around 160,000 clones, 75% seen once. Sequencing used PBMCs. The receptor set was obtained from a male donor in good health and CMV-seronegative.

The rearrangement joins TRBV12-5 to TRBJ2-3; the match to TRBD2 covers 11 bases. This CDR3 is 15 amino acids long. Germline CDR1 LGHNT, CDR2 FRNRAP. V shed 6 bases, J shed 8 bases, and the junction held 10 bases outside the gene matches. In nucleotides, the CDR3 is TGTGCTAGTGGCCCCACTAGCGGGAGTTTTAGTACGCAGTATTTT. This codes for CASGPTSGSFSTQYF.

This clone was counted once. The V call is TRBV28, the J call TRBJ2-3; 8 bases align to TRBD2. The CDR3 is 16 residues long. V shed 6 bases, J shed 4 bases, and the junction held 12 bases outside the gene matches. Germline-derived CDR1 and CDR2 are MDHEN and SYDVKM. CDR3 bases: TGTGCCAGCAGGCCCACAGCGGGAGTGTTTTCAGATACGCAGTATTTT. It codes for CASRPTAGVFSDTQYF.

The chain combines TRBV28 with TRBJ2-1; 7 nucleotides match TRBD2. CDR1 is MDHEN, CDR2 SYDVKM, per germline. The V gene end was trimmed by 6 bases and the J gene end by 0 bases; junction bases not matched to a gene: 8. CDR3 length equals 16 residues. The CDR3 here is CASSSTSAPSYNEQFF. The CDR3, as DNA: TGTGCCAGCAGCAGTACTAGCGCACCCTCCTACAATGAGCAGTTCTTC.

V is TRBV7-3 and J is TRBJ1-1, with D perhaps matching TRBD1 (5 bases). The CDR3 contains 15 residues. Germline-derived CDR1 and CDR2 are SGHTA and FQGTGA. Trimming cost V 6 bases and J 3 bases, with 17 bases left between them. CDR3 DNA: TGTGCCAGCAGGGGAGGGGTTGAGTGGGACACTGAAGCTTTCTTT. Its translation is CASRGGVEWDTEAFF.

V usage is TRBV11-2 and J usage is TRBJ1-2, with 7 positions matching TRBD1. V lost 8 bases, J lost 0 bases, and 9 bases stayed unmatched. The germline V gene encodes CDR1 SGHAT and CDR2 FQNNGV. This CDR3 has 15 amino acids. DNA for the CDR3: TGTGCCAGCGCCCCCGGGACAGAAGCTAACTATGGCTACACCTTC. This sequence encodes CASAPGTEANYGYTF.

The gene calls are TRBV27 and TRBJ2-1, with a tentative D call TRBD1 (5 bases). The germline V and J ends were trimmed by 6 bases and 3 bases, with 9 bases remaining between them. This CDR3 region has 13 residues. Germline CDR1 is MNHEY and CDR2 is SMNVEV (reference sequence). In nucleotides, the CDR3 is TGTGCCAGCAGATCGACAGACTACAATGAGCAGTTCTTC. Residues: CASRSTDYNEQFF.

The chain couples TRBV19 to TRBJ1-2; D call uncertain. V was pared by 3 bases and J by 0 bases, with 8 bases between. The CDR3 totals 14 residues. Germline lookup yields CDR1 LNHDA and CDR2 SQIVND (reference sequence). CDR3 amino acids: CASSIGGANYGYTF. The CDR3 bases are TGTGCCAGTAGTATCGGAGGAGCTAACTATGGCTACACCTTC. The full variable domain, its missing parts supplied by reference TRBV19 and TRBJ1-2, is DGGITQSPKYLFRKEGQNVTLSCEQNLNHDAMYWYRQDPGQGLRLIYYSQIVNDFQKGDIAEGYSVSREKKESFPLTVTSAQKNPTAFYLCASSIGGANYGYTFGSGTRLTVV.

The chain has TRBV5-6 and TRBJ2-7, with D perhaps matching TRBD2 (6 bases). V lost 5 bases and J 9 bases, leaving 18 bases between the germline ends. This CDR3 region has 13 residues. CDR1 is SGHDT and CDR2 is YYEEEE in the germline V gene. CDR3 coding DNA: TGTGCCAGCAGGAGGGGCGGGGCCAACGTGCAGTACTTC. This sequence encodes CASRRGGANVQYF.

This clone has only a few counts. The chain has TRBV27 and TRBJ2-7; 9 bases line up with TRBD2. Germline V gives CDR1 MNHEY, CDR2 SMNVEV (reference sequence). The CDR3 length is 14 residues. V lost 3 bases to trimming and J lost 3 bases; unmatched junction nucleotides: 3. CDR3 amino acids: CASSLTSGIYEQYF. The CDR3 DNA sequence: TGTGCCAGCAGTTTGACTAGCGGTATCTACGAGCAGTACTTC.

The rearrangement joins TRBV6-5 to TRBJ1-1, with a weak D call TRBD1 (5 bases). This CDR3 is 11 amino acids long. With 3 bases removed from V and 12 bases from J, the gap between germline ends came to 11 bases. Germline V gene sequence: CDR1 MNHEY, CDR2 SVGAGI. The CDR3 DNA follows: TGTGCCAGCAGTTATACAGGAGAGTCTTTCTTT. Amino acid sequence: CASSYTGESFF.

The rearrangement uses TRBV27 and TRBJ2-7; 10 nucleotides line up with TRBD2. CDR1 and CDR2 (germline): MNHEY, SMNVEV (reference sequence). The V segment lost 1 base and the J segment 5 bases; nucleotides outside the gene matches: 8. CDR3 length equals 16 residues. CDR3 in amino acids: CASSLLSSGRVHEQYF. The CDR3 DNA sequence: TGTGCCAGCAGTTTATTGAGCAGCGGGAGGGTCCACGAGCAGTACTTC.

The rearrangement joins TRBV19 to TRBJ2-2; 7 nucleotides agree with TRBD2. The ends lost 5 bases at V and 5 bases at J; junction bases unmatched: 8. CDR1 and CDR2 (germline): LNHDA, SQIVND (reference sequence). This CDR3 contains 15 residues. The CDR3 here is CASSLGGDKTGELFF. DNA for the CDR3: TGTGCCAGTAGTCTGGGGGGGGATAAGACCGGGGAGCTGTTTTTT.

The chain couples TRBV5-1 to TRBJ1-5; D may be TRBD1 (6 bases). V was pared by 2 bases and J by 2 bases, with 11 bases between. Germline V lookup: CDR1 SGHRS, CDR2 YFSETQ. The CDR3 contains 15 residues. This CDR3 reads CASSFSGEGNQPQHF. Here the CDR3 DNA reads TGCGCCAGCAGCTTTTCAGGGGAAGGCAATCAGCCCCAGCATTTT.

The chain joins TRBV18 to TRBJ2-7; 8 bases are shared with TRBD1. J was trimmed by 3 bases and V by 6 bases; bases with no gene match: 4. The CDR3 extends over 13 amino acids. Per germline, CDR1 KGHSH and CDR2 LQKENI. The CDR3: CASSKDRDYEQYF. The CDR3 DNA follows: TGTGCCAGCTCCAAGGACAGGGACTACGAGCAGTACTTC.

This clone has only one observation. This sequence joins TRBV11-2 and TRBJ1-1; D is unclear. Trimming cost V 2 bases and J 0 bases, with 4 bases left between them. Germline assignment: CDR1 SGHAT and CDR2 FQNNGV. CDR3 length: 13 residues. The CDR3 loop is CASSLLLNTEAFF. The CDR3 DNA reads TGTGCCAGCAGCTTATTATTGAACACTGAAGCTTTCTTT.

The CDR3 protein is CASSEDRSNYGYTF. As DNA, the CDR3 is TGTGCCAGCAGTGAAGACAGGAGTAACTATGGCTACACCTTC. The J gene is TRBJ1-2, the V gene TRBV6-1, with D perhaps TRBD1 (5 bases). V was pared by 1 base and J by 1 base, with 7 bases between. The CDR3 totals 14 residues. CDR1 is MNHNS and CDR2 is SASEGT in the germline V gene.

This clone occurred a few times. The chain employs TRBV5-1 and TRBJ2-6, with D tentatively TRBD2 (5 bases). V was trimmed by 7 bases and J by 2 bases, leaving 10 bases between them. CDR1 SGHRS and CDR2 YFSETQ come from the germline V gene. The CDR3 spans 14 residues. The CDR3 region has the DNA TGCGCCAGCTCGAGGGTCACTGGGGCCAACGTCCTGACTTTC. Translation: CASSRVTGANVLTF.

This clone was detected a few times. The J gene is TRBJ1-2, the V gene TRBV6-1, with 10 bases matching TRBD1. CDR3 length: 14 residues. The trim removed 6 bases at V and 5 bases at J, leaving 6 bases unmatched. The V gene's germline CDR1 is MNHNS and CDR2 SASEGT. The CDR3 reads CASRGGDRGYGYTF. The DNA for the CDR3 is TGTGCCAGCAGGGGGGGGGACAGGGGTTATGGCTACACCTTC.

The V gene is TRBV5-3, the J gene TRBJ2-7, with TRBD1 identical over 7 bases. TRBV5-3 counts as an open reading frame of uncertain function. The ends lost 4 bases at V and 2 bases at J; junction bases unmatched: 15. CDR3 length: 17 amino acids. The CDR3 here is CARSLKFDRVFPYEQYF. The DNA of the CDR3 is TGTGCCAGAAGCCTGAAGTTTGACAGGGTTTTCCCCTACGAGCAGTACTTC.

In DNA form, the CDR3 reads TGTGCCAGCAGCTTAGATCGGCGGGGGAGTATCGACGAGCAGTACTTC. Translating gives CASSLDRRGSIDEQYF. V gene TRBV13 combines with J gene TRBJ2-7; 7 positions agree with TRBD2. Germline CDR1 is PRHDT and CDR2 is FYEKMQ (reference sequence). V shed 1 base, J shed 5 bases, and the junction held 11 bases outside the gene matches. The CDR3 is made up of 16 amino acids.

The chain employs TRBV19 and TRBJ2-3; 9 bases align to TRBD2. This CDR3 is built from 15 residues. V trimming: 3 bases; J trimming: 4 bases; junction bases outside the gene matches: 5. Per the germline V gene, CDR1 is LNHDA and CDR2 is SQIVND (reference sequence). The CDR3 nucleotides are TGTGCCAGTAGTATGGCTAGCGGGATCGCAGATACGCAGTATTTT. Residues: CASSMASGIADTQYF. The full variable domain, with the rest looked up from reference TRBV19 and TRBJ2-3, is DGGITQSPKYLFRKEGQNVTLSCEQNLNHDAMYWYRQDPGQGLRLIYYSQIVNDFQKGDIAEGYSVSREKKESFPLTVTSAQKNPTAFYLCASSMASGIADTQYFGPGTRLTVL.

This clone was picked up one time. The J gene is TRBJ2-7, the V gene TRBV7-2, with TRBD1 matching over 10 bases. The junction had 6 bases not matched to a gene; V was cut back by 5 bases and J by 2 bases. The CDR3 length is 15 residues. Germline CDR1 is SGHTA and CDR2 is FQGNSA. The CDR3 coding sequence is TGTGCCAGCAGCCTCCAGGGACAGGGGCCCTACGAGCAGTACTTC. It codes for CASSLQGQGPYEQYF. The whole variable domain, remainder taken from reference TRBV7-2 and TRBJ2-7, is GAGVSQSPSNKVTEKGKDVELRCDPISGHTALYWYRQSLGQGLEFLIYFQGNSAPDKSGLPSDRFSAERTGGSVSTLTIQRTQQEDSAVYLCASSLQGQGPYEQYFGPGTRLTVT.

The rearrangement links TRBV19 to TRBJ2-2; tentative D call: TRBD1 (5 bases). Deletions cut 0 bases from V and 0 bases from J, with 5 bases between. Germline CDR1 LNHDA, CDR2 SQIVND (reference sequence). This CDR3 has 15 amino acids. The CDR3 is CASSIDRANTGELFF. The CDR3 DNA follows: TGTGCCAGTAGTATAGACAGGGCGAACACCGGGGAGCTGTTTTTT.

In its sample, this clone was seen once. The genes are TRBV4-3 and TRBJ2-3; 13 positions agree with TRBD2. After removal of 1 base from V and 4 bases from J, the junction contained 8 bases not matched to a gene. The germline gives CDR1 LGHNA, CDR2 YSLEER. The CDR3 has 18 residues. The CDR3 sequence: CASSQVELAGGHADTQYF. The CDR3 DNA follows: TGCGCCAGCAGCCAAGTGGAACTAGCGGGAGGGCACGCAGATACGCAGTATTTT.

The chain combines TRBV6-6 with TRBJ1-4; no clear D. Trimming took 8 bases from V and 3 from J, leaving 7 bases between them. The CDR3 contains 12 residues. CDR1 and CDR2 from the germline V gene are MNHNY and SVGAGI (reference sequence). Written as DNA, the CDR3 is TGTGCCAGCTTACAGCCTAATGAAAAACTGTTTTTT. Amino acids: CASLQPNEKLFF.

The chain employs TRBV4-2 and TRBJ1-5; 9 bases agree with TRBD1. Germline values: CDR1 LGHNA, CDR2 YNFKEQ. With V trimmed by 4 bases and J by 5 bases, 6 bases remained unmatched. The CDR3 runs 15 residues. CDR3 sequence (DNA): TGTGCCAGCAGCCTTCGACAGGGGGAGGATCAGCCCCAGCATTTT. It is translated as CASSLRQGEDQPQHF.

On this clone itself: The junction shows a germline mismatch at one end, possibly a read error. The V and J genes are TRBV7-6 and TRBJ1-1; D perhaps matches TRBD1 (6 bases). The CDR3 has 13 amino acids. Germline V lookup: CDR1 SGHVS, CDR2 FNYEAQ. CDR3 nucleotide sequence: TGTGCCAGCAGCGCATCAGGGGAAGGTGAAGTTTTCTTT. It is translated as CASSASGEGEVFF.

V gene TRBV18 combines with J gene TRBJ2-1; TRBD1 might be the D (7 bases). This CDR3 comprises 14 residues. Trimming left V 6 bases short and J 6 bases short, with 15 bases between. Germline values: CDR1 KGHSH, CDR2 LQKENI. The CDR3 DNA reads TGTGCCAGCTCCTCAGGGGGGACGGTCAATGAGCAGTTCTTC. Encoded protein: CASSSGGTVNEQFF.

For this clone: Other DNA sequences in the sample encode the same CDR3. This chain links TRBV2 with TRBJ2-1; D perhaps matches TRBD2 (6 bases). The CDR3 consists of 12 residues. V was pared by 4 bases and J by 6 bases, with 7 bases between. Germline V gene lookup returns CDR1 SNHLY and CDR2 FYNNEI. CDR3 protein: CASSGDSNEQFF. For the CDR3, the DNA is TGTGCCAGCAGTGGGGACTCCAATGAGCAGTTCTTC. Full variable domain (rest looked up from reference TRBV2 and TRBJ2-1): EPEVTQTPSHQVTQMGQEVILRCVPISNHLYFYWYRQILGQKVEFLVSFYNNEISEKSEIFDDQFSVERPDGSNFTLKIRSTKLEDSAMYFCASSGDSNEQFFGPGTRLTVL.

The chain has TRBV14 and TRBJ1-6; D unclear. CDR1 and CDR2 from the germline V gene are SGHDN and FVKESK. The V end lost 4 bases, the J end lost 3 bases, and 19 bases lay between the germline ends. CDR3 length: 18 amino acids. The CDR3 here is CASSLFRLPPIYNSPLHF. CDR3 coding DNA: TGTGCCAGCAGCCTATTTCGCCTCCCTCCTATCTATAATTCACCCCTCCACTTT.

The J gene is TRBJ2-2, the V gene TRBV6-4, with 7 bases lining up with TRBD2. This CDR3 contains 16 residues. CDR1 is MRHNA and CDR2 is SNTAGT in the germline V gene. V lost 0 bases and J lost 1; bases outside the gene matches: 2. The CDR3 loop is CASSDSASGNTGELFF. The CDR3 DNA reads TGTGCCAGCAGTGACTCGGCTAGCGGGAACACCGGGGAGCTGTTTTTT.

J is TRBJ2-7 and V is TRBV29-1, with TRBD2 as a possible D gene (6 bases). The CDR3 runs to 20 residues. The germline V and J ends were trimmed by 3 bases and 2 bases, with 32 bases remaining between them. Per the germline V gene, CDR1 is SQVTM and CDR2 is ANQGSEA. CDR3 in DNA: TGCAGCGTTGAGGCAGGGAGGTCTCGAGCGGAGGGGTTGGTTACCTACGAGCAGTACTTC. Translating it yields CSVEAGRSRAEGLVTYEQYF.